Following are 30 T cell receptor beta chains from one sample sequenced in a study of Ad26.COV2.S vaccination and SARS-CoV-2 variants. Treatment in this sample: about 20 received Ad26.COV2.S at low or high dose, single or two shots; five or six received placebo; per-sample allocation not given. Sampling was performed 63 days after the first vaccine or placebo injection. The repertoire was sequenced with immunoSEQ multiplex PCR; TCRdb's copy has only in-frame clones and lacks some. The sample shows 350,000 to 450,000 clones, around four fifths of them seen only once. Sequencing was performed on peripheral blood, taken in a trial of Ad26.COV2.S vaccine versus placebo. The receptors originated from a person aged 18 to 59 who received the Ad26.COV2.S COVID-19 vaccine or a placebo.

The chain couples TRBV13 to TRBJ2-7; 8 nucleotides line up with TRBD2. The CDR3 totals 13 residues. Per germline, CDR1 PRHDT and CDR2 FYEKMQ (reference sequence). J was trimmed by 5 bases and V by 5 bases; bases with no gene match: 5. This chain's CDR3 is CASSPREAHEQYF. The CDR3 nucleotides are TGTGCCAGCAGCCCGCGGGAGGCCCACGAGCAGTACTTC.

This chain joins TRBV11-2 and TRBJ2-7, with D unresolved. With 4 bases removed from V and 2 bases from J, the gap between germline ends came to 9 bases. Germline-derived CDR1 and CDR2 are SGHAT and FQNNGV. This CDR3 contains 13 residues. This CDR3 is CASSSLNTYEQYF. Written as DNA, the CDR3 is TGTGCCAGCAGCTCCTTAAATACCTACGAGCAGTACTTC.

V is TRBV10-2 and J is TRBJ2-7; weak D call: TRBD1 (5 bases). Per germline, CDR1 WSHSY and CDR2 SAAADI. V lost 8 bases to trimming and J lost 3 bases, with 17 bases between them. The length of the CDR3 is 14 residues. Written as DNA, the CDR3 is TGCGCCAGCCGTCCGGCGGACATGGGCTACGAGCAGTACTTC. Its translation: CASRPADMGYEQYF.

The V gene is TRBV7-2, the J gene TRBJ1-6; a weak D match, TRBD1 (6 bases). The V gene's germline CDR1 is SGHTA and CDR2 FQGNSA. There are 16 residues in the CDR3. V lost 1 base and J 9 bases, leaving 16 bases between the germline ends. Here the CDR3 reads CASSLDGARGLSPLHF. DNA for the CDR3: TGTGCCAGCAGCTTAGACGGGGCCAGGGGCCTTTCACCCCTCCACTTT. The full variable domain, completed using reference TRBV7-2 and TRBJ1-6, is GAGVSQSPSNKVTEKGKDVELRCDPISGHTALYWYRQSLGQGLEFLIYFQGNSAPDKSGLPSDRFSAERTGGSVSTLTIQRTQQEDSAVYLCASSLDGARGLSPLHFGNGTRLTVT.

Written as DNA, the CDR3 is TGCGCCAGCAGTGAGAATGCTGACAACACTGAAGCTTTCTTT. Residues: CASSENADNTEAFF. This chain joins TRBV10-2 and TRBJ1-1; unclear D gene. This CDR3 has 14 residues. CDR1 is WSHSY, CDR2 SAAADI, per germline. The germline V and J ends were trimmed by 2 bases and 2 bases, with 9 bases remaining between them.

This clone was detected only once. V is TRBV6-6 and J is TRBJ2-5; TRBD1 might be the D (6 bases). CDR1 MNHNY and CDR2 SVGAGI come from the germline V gene (reference sequence). V lost 6 bases and J 0 bases, leaving 11 bases between the germline ends. CDR3 size: 14 residues. The CDR3 sequence: CASSLDSHQETQYF. The DNA of the CDR3 is TGTGCCAGCAGCTTGGACAGCCACCAAGAGACCCAGTACTTC.

The chain couples TRBV10-3 to TRBJ1-4; D uncertain. V gave up 3 bases and J gave up 4 bases, with 6 bases separating them. CDR3 length: 13 residues. The V gene's germline CDR1 is ENHRY and CDR2 SYGVKD. DNA of the CDR3: TGTGCCATCAGTGACGGGGTTAATGAAAAACTGTTTTTT. Its translation is CAISDGVNEKLFF.

This rearrangement joins TRBV10-3 to TRBJ1-2; TRBD1 might be the D (5 bases). V lost 3 bases and J 4 bases, leaving 15 bases between the germline ends. There are 15 residues in the CDR3. The germline V gene has CDR1 ENHRY and CDR2 SYGVKD. In DNA, the CDR3 is TGTGCCATCAGTGAAGAGGGGAAAACCGTCTATGGCTACACCTTC. It codes for CAISEEGKTVYGYTF.

V gene TRBV7-2 combines with J gene TRBJ2-1; D unresolved. This CDR3 contains 14 residues. The V end was cut by 2 bases, the J end by 8 bases, with 13 bases between. Germline loops: CDR1 SGHTA, CDR2 FQGNSA. The CDR3 is CASSLIHSFYEQFF. Here the CDR3 DNA reads TGTGCCAGCAGCTTAATCCATAGCTTCTATGAGCAGTTCTTC.

For the CDR3, the DNA is TGTGCCAGCAGCAACAACCAGAGGCAGTTCTTC. Encoded protein: CASSNNQRQFF. The rearrangement joins TRBV9 to TRBJ2-1; D call uncertain. The CDR3 covers 11 residues. Germline V lookup: CDR1 SGDLS, CDR2 YYNGEE. Trimming took off 4 bases at V and 12 bases at J, with 11 bases between the two ends.

The chain uses TRBV11-3 and TRBJ2-1, with D hard to call. Germline values: CDR1 SGHNT, CDR2 YENEEA. V lost 1 base to trimming and J lost 0 bases, with 10 bases between them. This CDR3 has 16 amino acids. The CDR3 loop reads CASSLGFASSYNEQFF. The CDR3 DNA follows: TGTGCCAGCAGCTTAGGGTTTGCTAGCTCCTACAATGAGCAGTTCTTC.

The gene calls are TRBV2 and TRBJ2-1, with D perhaps assigned TRBD1 or TRBD2 (6 bases each). There are 16 residues in the CDR3. The ends were cut back, 1 base at V and 10 bases at J, with 20 bases in the middle. Germline assignment: CDR1 SNHLY and CDR2 FYNNEI. CDR3 sequence: CASSEGGAGPAGEQFF. In nucleotides, the CDR3 is TGTGCCAGCAGTGAAGGGGGGGCAGGGCCAGCCGGAGAGCAGTTCTTC.

This chain joins TRBV6-1 and TRBJ1-6; the match to TRBD1 covers 10 bases. The CDR3 consists of 17 residues. The J segment lost 10 bases and the V segment lost 4 bases, leaving 13 bases of the junction unmatched. Germline CDR1 is MNHNS and CDR2 is SASEGT. The CDR3 DNA is TGTGCCAGCAGTGTAGGACCACAGACAGGGGGCTGGTCACCCCTCCACTTT. Its translation: CASSVGPQTGGWSPLHF.

This chain joins TRBV7-8 and TRBJ2-4; tentatively, D is TRBD1 or TRBD2 (6 bases each). Germline-derived CDR1 and CDR2 are SGHVS and FQNEAQ. The CDR3 totals 12 residues. Trimming removed 3 bases from V and 8 bases from J, with 8 bases in between. Here the CDR3 DNA reads TGTGCCAGCAGCTTGGAGGGGGACATTCAGTACTTC. This sequence encodes CASSLEGDIQYF. Together with reference TRBV7-8 and TRBJ2-4, the CDR3 gives the full variable domain: GAGVSQSPRYKVAKRGQDVALRCDPISGHVSLFWYQQALGQGPEFLTYFQNEAQLDKSGLPSDRFFAERPEGSVSTLKIQRTQQEDSAVYLCASSLEGDIQYFGAGTRLSVL.

This clone was counted a single time. The rearrangement joins TRBV3-1 (or the pseudogene TRBV3-2) to TRBJ2-5; 10 positions agree with TRBD2. This CDR3 spans 15 amino acids. Germline V lookup: CDR1 LGHDT, CDR2 YNNKEL (reference sequence). With 4 bases clipped from V and 5 bases from J, the junction kept 7 bases outside the gene matches. In DNA form, the CDR3 reads TGTGCCAGCAGCCGCCTAGCGGGAGATGCGGAGACCCAGTACTTC. Its translation is CASSRLAGDAETQYF.

V and J are TRBV6-5 and TRBJ1-5; D remains unclear. This CDR3 is built from 15 residues. Trimming took 5 bases from V and 6 from J, leaving 17 bases between them. Germline lookup yields CDR1 MNHEY and CDR2 SVGAGI. The DNA of the CDR3 is TGTGCCAGCAGTCACGGTGATCAGCTCGGTCAGCCCCAGCATTTT. It yields the protein CASSHGDQLGQPQHF.

The J gene is TRBJ2-5, the V gene TRBV18, with TRBD1 matching 7 bases. Germline values: CDR1 KGHSH, CDR2 LQKENI. The junction had 5 bases not matched to a gene; V was cut back by 3 bases and J by 1 base. This CDR3 region has 15 residues. The CDR3 spells CASSPTGPIQETQYF. The CDR3 nucleotides are TGTGCCAGCTCACCGACAGGGCCAATCCAAGAGACCCAGTACTTC.

The chain links TRBV27 to TRBJ1-5, with a possible D match to TRBD1 (5 bases). The germline CDR1 and CDR2 sequences are MNHEY and SMNVEV (reference sequence). V gave up 5 bases and J gave up 2 bases, with 13 bases separating them. CDR3 size: 15 residues. In DNA form, the CDR3 reads TGTGCCAGCAGTCCTCTGGGGGGGGGCAATCAGCCCCAGCATTTT. It yields the protein CASSPLGGGNQPQHF.

Written as DNA, the CDR3 is TGTGCCAGCAGCTTGGTGGGACATGTCAACACTGAAGCTTTCTTT. It specifies CASSLVGHVNTEAFF. The chain links TRBV5-6 to TRBJ1-1; D may be TRBD1 (6 bases). The CDR3 sequence is 15 residues long. V lost 0 bases to trimming and J lost 2 bases, with 11 bases between them. Looked up from germline, CDR1 is SGHDT and CDR2 is YYEEEE.

V usage is TRBV29-1 and J usage is TRBJ2-2, with a weak D call TRBD1 (5 bases). V was pared by 6 bases and J by 1 base, with 12 bases between. Germline CDR1 SQVTM, CDR2 ANQGSEA. The CDR3 runs to 14 residues. The CDR3 nucleotides read TGCAGCGTCAACATCGACAGGAACACCGGGGAGCTGTTTTTT. Its protein is CSVNIDRNTGELFF.

Only one count was recorded for this clone. Different DNA sequences within this sample yield the same CDR3. V is TRBV18 and J is TRBJ1-5, with a possible D match to TRBD1 (5 bases). CDR1 is KGHSH and CDR2 is LQKENI in the germline V gene. The V and J ends lost 3 bases and 7 bases respectively, with 10 bases between them. This CDR3 contains 13 residues. The CDR3 DNA is TGTGCCAGCTCACCGGGGGGAGACCAGCCCCAGCATTTT. Amino acid sequence: CASSPGGDQPQHF.

V and J are TRBV7-9 and TRBJ2-1; D might be TRBD1 or TRBD2, each matching 5 bases. V gave up 5 bases and J gave up 0 bases, with 17 bases separating them. The CDR3 is made up of 17 amino acids. CDR1 SEHNR and CDR2 FQNEAQ come from the germline V gene (reference sequence). CDR3 loop: CASSGQTVGVSYNEQFF. The CDR3 region has the DNA TGTGCCAGCAGCGGCCAGACGGTGGGGGTCTCCTACAATGAGCAGTTCTTC. Full variable domain (outside the CDR3, taken from reference TRBV7-9 and TRBJ2-1): DTGVSQNPRHKITKRGQNVTFRCDPISEHNRLYWYRQTLGQGPEFLTYFQNEAQLEKSRLLSDRFSAERPKGSFSTLEIQRTEQGDSAMYLCASSGQTVGVSYNEQFFGPGTRLTVL.

The chain couples TRBV19 to TRBJ1-1; D ambiguous. CDR3 size: 19 residues. Germline V gene data show CDR1 as LNHDA and CDR2 as SQIVND (reference sequence). Trimming pared 0 bases from V and 0 bases from J, leaving 20 bases between. CDR3 region: CASSIEWFGRSNMNTEAFF. The CDR3 DNA is TGTGCCAGTAGTATAGAGTGGTTCGGCAGAAGTAACATGAACACTGAAGCTTTCTTT.

The chain is built from TRBV6-5 and TRBJ2-2, with D unresolved. Trimming removed 6 bases at V and 0 bases at J, with 5 bases between. Germline CDR1 MNHEY, CDR2 SVGAGI. This CDR3 is built from 13 residues. The CDR3 region is CASRLANTGELFF. The CDR3, as DNA: TGTGCCAGCAGGCTGGCGAACACCGGGGAGCTGTTTTTT.

J is TRBJ2-1 and V is TRBV10-3, with D possibly matching TRBD1 (5 bases). The CDR3 runs to 12 residues. Trimming took off 3 bases at V and 6 bases at J, with 6 bases between the two ends. Per the germline V gene, CDR1 is ENHRY and CDR2 is SYGVKD. The CDR3, as DNA: TGTGCCATCAGTGACAGGGTCAATGAGCAGTTCTTC. Encoded protein: CAISDRVNEQFF.

The rearrangement uses TRBV5-6 and TRBJ2-7; D is uncertain. Trimming removed 0 bases at V and 3 bases at J, with 7 bases between. The CDR3 is 13 amino acids. Looked up from germline, CDR1 is SGHDT and CDR2 is YYEEEE. The CDR3 DNA reads as TGTGCCAGCAGCTTGGCCGTGGGCTACGAGCAGTACTTC. This encodes CASSLAVGYEQYF.

The DNA of the CDR3 is TGTGCCACCGAAGAAGACGTGGGCTATGGCTACACCTTC. Protein sequence: CATEEDVGYGYTF. J is TRBJ1-2 and V is TRBV12-3 or TRBV12-4; no reliable D call. There are 13 residues in the CDR3. V gave up 10 bases and J gave up 4 bases, with 16 bases separating them.

This clone was seen only a few times. The V and J genes are TRBV7-9 and TRBJ1-1; 7 nucleotides match TRBD1. The V gene's germline CDR1 is SEHNR and CDR2 FQNEAQ (reference sequence). The CDR3 length is 15 residues. V dropped 5 bases and J dropped 0; count of bases not matched to a gene: 6. CDR3 protein: CASSPRQGMNTEAFF. In nucleotides, the CDR3 is TGTGCCAGCAGCCCTCGACAGGGTATGAACACTGAAGCTTTCTTT.

The rearrangement links TRBV30 to TRBJ2-1; no clear D gene. Looked up from germline, CDR1 is GTSNPN and CDR2 is SVGIG (reference sequence). Trimming removed 3 bases from V and 13 bases from J, with 16 bases in between. This CDR3 comprises 12 residues. The chain's CDR3 is CAWRTQANPQFF. Here the CDR3 DNA reads TGTGCCTGGAGGACCCAAGCCAACCCCCAGTTCTTC.

This clone was recorded a few times. The chain has TRBV18 and TRBJ1-2, with D unresolved. The length of the CDR3 is 13 residues. Trimming left V 3 bases short and J 7 bases short, with 12 bases between. Germline CDR1 is KGHSH and CDR2 is LQKENI. CDR3 amino acids: CASSPTPEGGYTF. The CDR3 DNA sequence: TGTGCCAGCTCACCGACCCCGGAAGGTGGCTACACCTTC.